Listed here are 19 T cell receptor beta chains from one sample, sequenced in a study of CD8 T cells in Susac syndrome. The RNA input was about 0.45 to 1 ug, and it was reverse transcribed with random hexamers. TCRdb redid the calling of the immunoSEQ multiplex PCR reads with MiXCR, one entry per CDR3 protein. The sample consists of approximately 190,000 distinct CDR3 sequences, 80% to 95% of them appearing once. Sequenced input: CD4+ T cells from PBMCs. The receptors derive from a human donor in good health.

This rearrangement joins TRBV12-3 or TRBV12-4 to TRBJ2-7, with D tentatively TRBD2 (5 bases). V shed 3 bases and J shed 7 bases, with 10 bases lying between them. The CDR3 consists of 12 residues. The CDR3 region has the DNA TGTGCCAGCAGTTTGAGAAGGGAGGAGCAGTACTTC. Amino acid sequence: CASSLRREEQYF.

V gene TRBV5-6 combines with J gene TRBJ2-7; a weak D match, TRBD2 (5 bases). The CDR3 runs to 11 residues. Between the trimmed V and J ends, which lost 5 bases and 5 bases, there was a span of 8 bases. Germline V gene sequence: CDR1 SGHDT, CDR2 YYEEEE. The CDR3 is CASSRSDEQYF. In DNA, the CDR3 is TGTGCCAGCAGTCGTAGCGACGAGCAGTACTTC.

The chain employs TRBV4-2 and TRBJ2-2; 10 bases align to TRBD2. The germline gives CDR1 LGHNA, CDR2 YNFKEQ. The V gene end was trimmed by 0 bases and the J gene end by 5 bases; junction bases not matched to a gene: 9. This CDR3 region has 18 residues. The CDR3: CASSQDIGTSEGTGELFF. Written as DNA, the CDR3 is TGTGCCAGCAGCCAAGATATTGGGACTAGCGAAGGAACCGGGGAGCTGTTTTTT.

The V gene is TRBV7-3, the J gene TRBJ2-6, with D possibly matching TRBD1 (6 bases). Per germline, CDR1 SGHTA and CDR2 FQGTGA. The CDR3 extends over 18 amino acids. V was clipped by 5 bases and J by 0 bases, with 17 bases between them. The CDR3 DNA reads as TGTGCCAGCAGCGAGACCGGGACATTTATCTCTGGGGCCAACGTCCTGACTTTC. It translates to CASSETGTFISGANVLTF. The full variable domain, completed using reference TRBV7-3 and TRBJ2-6, is GAGVSQTPSNKVTEKGKYVELRCDPISGHTALYWYRQSLGQGPEFLIYFQGTGAADDSGLPNDRFFAVRPEGSVSTLKIQRTERGDSAVYLCASSETGTFISGANVLTFGAGSRLTVL.

The chain combines TRBV3-1 with TRBJ2-5; TRBD2 matches at 8 bases. The germline gives CDR1 LGHDT, CDR2 YNNKEL (reference sequence). J was trimmed by 4 bases and V by 1 base; bases with no gene match: 5. The CDR3 sequence is 15 residues long. Here the CDR3 DNA reads TGTGCCAGCAGCCAAGGGCGGGGGGCGGGAGAGACCCAGTACTTC. Protein sequence: CASSQGRGAGETQYF.

The CDR3 reads CSAGDRSYGYTF. Here the CDR3 DNA reads TGCAGTGCGGGAGACAGGTCCTATGGCTACACCTTC. This sequence joins TRBV20-1 and TRBJ1-2, with a weak D call TRBD1 (6 bases). The V and J ends lost 6 bases and 4 bases respectively, with 12 bases between them. CDR1 DFQATT and CDR2 SNEGSKA come from the germline V gene (reference sequence). This CDR3 region has 12 residues.

The table lists this clonotype with a few counts. The V and J genes are TRBV6-1 and TRBJ1-5; 8 bases map to TRBD1. This CDR3 contains 13 residues. V dropped 5 bases and J dropped 8; count of bases not matched to a gene: 5. The germline gives CDR1 MNHNS, CDR2 SASEGT. The CDR3 DNA sequence: TGTGCCAGCAGTTGGGACAGGAAAAAGCCCCAGCATTTT. It is translated as CASSWDRKKPQHF.

The rearrangement uses TRBV19 and TRBJ1-1, with no clear D. V was clipped by 6 bases and J by 1 base, with 9 bases between them. CDR1 LNHDA and CDR2 SQIVND come from the germline V gene (reference sequence). This CDR3 spans 13 amino acids. CDR3: CASSPGRNTEAFF. In nucleotides, the CDR3 is TGTGCCAGTAGCCCTGGCAGGAACACTGAAGCTTTCTTT.

The V and J genes are TRBV7-2 and TRBJ1-1, with D uncertain. Between the trimmed V and J ends, which lost 1 base and 5 bases, there was a span of 20 bases. This CDR3 spans 17 amino acids. Germline CDR1 SGHTA, CDR2 FQGNSA. The CDR3 spells CASSLGSGAMVGTEAFF. CDR3 in DNA: TGTGCCAGCAGCTTAGGGTCGGGTGCCATGGTGGGTACTGAAGCTTTCTTT.

This chain joins TRBV6-1 and TRBJ2-5; maybe TRBD1 (6 bases). Trimming shortened V by 7 bases and J by 6 bases, and 21 bases separated the two germline ends. Germline V gene data show CDR1 as MNHNS and CDR2 as SASEGT. This CDR3 contains 15 residues. DNA of the CDR3: TGTGCCAGCACTCGAGCGCAGGGGCCTGGTCAGACCCAGTACTTC. This codes for CASTRAQGPGQTQYF.

The genes are TRBV12-3 or TRBV12-4 and TRBJ2-4; a weak D match, TRBD2 (6 bases). Trimming took 4 bases from V and 1 from J, leaving 14 bases between them. The CDR3 runs 16 residues. CDR3 protein: CASSYARGGAKNIQYF. The DNA for the CDR3 is TGTGCCAGCAGTTATGCCCGGGGAGGCGCCAAAAACATTCAGTACTTC.

The DNA for the CDR3 is TGTGCCAGCAGCCCTGCCCAGACTGGAAACACCATATATTTT. Translated, it gives CASSPAQTGNTIYF. The V call is TRBV3-1, the J call TRBJ1-3, with D unresolved. Per germline, CDR1 LGHDT and CDR2 YNNKEL (reference sequence). Trimming took 4 bases from V and 2 from J, leaving 9 bases between them. CDR3 size: 14 residues.

The V gene is TRBV3-1, the J gene TRBJ1-2; D gene unclear. Germline-derived CDR1 and CDR2 are LGHDT and YNNKEL (reference sequence). V was pared by 0 bases and J by 4 bases, with 9 bases between. CDR3 length: 14 amino acids. CDR3 residues: CASSQDPGPYGYTF. CDR3 nucleotide sequence: TGTGCCAGCAGCCAAGATCCAGGACCCTATGGCTACACCTTC.

This clonotype came up once. At one boundary the junction diverges from the germline segment, which might be a read error. V is TRBV6-1 and J is TRBJ1-1; D is perhaps TRBD1 (5 bases). This CDR3 contains 13 residues. The germline V gene has CDR1 MNHNS and CDR2 SASEGT. The CDR3 DNA is TGTGCCATCAGTAGGGGTGTGAACACTGAAGCTTTCTTT. Its translation: CAISRGVNTEAFF.

The V gene is TRBV6-2 or TRBV6-3, the J gene TRBJ1-4; D gene uncertain. V shed 8 bases and J shed 8 bases, with 18 bases lying between them. Germline-derived CDR1 and CDR2 are MNHEY and SVGEGT. The CDR3 covers 14 residues. This CDR3 is CASESTWIREKLFF. Written as DNA, the CDR3 is TGTGCCAGCGAATCAACGTGGATCCGGGAAAAACTGTTTTTT.

The chain recombines TRBV7-9 with TRBJ1-5, with unresolved D. Germline CDR1 and CDR2: SEHNR and FQNEAQ (reference sequence). CDR3 length: 14 residues. The V gene lost 3 bases and the J gene lost 3 bases, with 9 bases spanning the gap. The CDR3 sequence is CASSFMGSNQPQHF. CDR3 nucleotides: TGTGCCAGCAGCTTCATGGGCTCCAATCAGCCCCAGCATTTT.

The CDR3 nucleotides are TGTGCCAGCAGCTTAGAGCGGGGGTATTTCCAAGAGACCCAGTACTTC. Translation gives CASSLERGYFQETQYF. This chain links TRBV7-2 with TRBJ2-5; 8 bases are a match to TRBD2. The V segment lost 1 base and the J segment 1 base; nucleotides outside the gene matches: 5. Germline-derived CDR1 and CDR2 are SGHTA and FQGNSA. This CDR3 spans 16 amino acids.

The V call is TRBV9, the J call TRBJ1-2; D possibly corresponds to TRBD1 (5 bases). CDR3 size: 14 residues. Trimming cost V 0 bases and J 0 bases, with 6 bases left between them. In germline, CDR1 is SGDLS, CDR2 YYNGEE. This chain's CDR3 is CASSVAGTNYGYTF. CDR3 bases: TGTGCCAGCAGCGTAGCAGGGACTAACTATGGCTACACCTTC.

The chain employs TRBV6-1 and TRBJ1-1, with D perhaps matching TRBD1 (5 bases). Per the germline V gene, CDR1 is MNHNS and CDR2 is SASEGT. The CDR3 is 14 amino acids. V lost 2 bases to trimming and J lost 0 bases, with 7 bases between them. The chain's CDR3 is CASSEPGMNTEAFF. CDR3 in DNA: TGTGCCAGCAGTGAACCAGGGATGAACACTGAAGCTTTCTTT.